The 6 T cell receptor beta chains presented below share a single source sample, sequenced in a study of OX40 agonist ivuxolimab in advanced cancers. The data were produced by immunoSEQ multiplex PCR, yet TCRdb's version contains in-frame clones alone and is incomplete. The table lists over 50,000 clones, nearly 95% of them singletons. This material consisted of CD4+ or CD8+ T cells sorted from blood, taken in a trial of the OX40 agonist ivuxolimab. The source is an adult with an advanced solid tumor such as melanoma, head and neck, liver or kidney cancer.

CDR3 sequence reads: CASSRRRDITYEQYF. The CDR3 region has the DNA TGTGCCAGCAGCAGAAGGAGGGACATTACCTACGAGCAGTACTTC. The chain joins TRBV5-6 to TRBJ2-7; D may correspond to TRBD1 or TRBD2 (6 bases each). The CDR3 runs to 15 residues. Looked up from germline, CDR1 is SGHDT and CDR2 is YYEEEE. V was cut by 4 bases and J by 2 bases, with 16 bases left in between.

This rearrangement joins TRBV9 to TRBJ1-3; no definite D call. Per the germline V gene, CDR1 is SGDLS and CDR2 is YYNGEE. This CDR3 has 16 amino acids. The ends were cut back, 5 bases at V and 2 bases at J, with 17 bases in the middle. In DNA form, the CDR3 reads TGTGCCAGCAGTCTCTCGAAAACGGGTCCTGGAAACACCATATATTTT. Protein sequence: CASSLSKTGPGNTIYF.

This chain joins TRBV5-1 and TRBJ2-7, with D possibly TRBD1 on 6 matching bases. The CDR3 length is 13 residues. Trimming stripped 0 bases from V and 5 bases from J, with 9 bases between. Germline lookup yields CDR1 SGHRS and CDR2 YFSETQ. The DNA for the CDR3 is TGCGCCAGCAGCTTGGAAACAGGGAACGAGCAGTACTTC. It encodes CASSLETGNEQYF.

The genes are TRBV15 and TRBJ2-7; 9 bases fit TRBD1. Germline V lookup: CDR1 LNHNV, CDR2 YYDKDF (reference sequence). This CDR3 is built from 14 residues. Unmatched junction bases numbered 0, after V lost 3 bases and J lost 0 bases. CDR3 amino acids: CATSRTGGSYEQYF. Here the CDR3 DNA reads TGTGCCACCAGCAGGACAGGGGGCTCCTACGAGCAGTACTTC.

Written as DNA, the CDR3 is TGTGCCAGCAGTTTACGGGGGATGGAAGAGACCCAGTACTTC. Amino acid sequence: CASSLRGMEETQYF. The V gene is TRBV27, the J gene TRBJ2-5; TRBD2 might be the D (6 bases). V lost 2 bases, J lost 3 bases, and 10 bases lay in between. The CDR3 runs to 14 residues. CDR1 MNHEY and CDR2 SMNVEV come from the germline V gene (reference sequence).

The J gene is TRBJ2-1, the V gene TRBV7-8; 8 bases fit TRBD1. Germline V gives CDR1 SGHVS, CDR2 FQNEAQ. V shed 5 bases and J 1 base; nucleotides not matched to a gene: 10. The CDR3 length is 17 residues. Written as DNA, the CDR3 is TGTGCCAGCAGCCCCAGGGCCGGGACAGGATCCTACAATGAGCAGTTCTTC. This codes for CASSPRAGTGSYNEQFF.